This T cell receptor (beta chain) was found in a study of brain T cells in children with intractable seizures. The protocol was immunoSEQ multiplex PCR, while the TCRdb copy is restricted to in-frame clones and leaves out a portion. The profile covers 55,000 to 80,000 clones, with 90% to 97% appearing a single time and 0.38% taken by the ten largest. Surgery cases with the highest brain T cell transcript signatures were chosen for sequencing. The V end was cut by 3 bases, the J end by 1 base, with 12 bases between. CDR1 and CDR2 from the germline V gene are MDHEN and SYDVKM. The CDR3 runs 16 residues.

The chain is built from TRBV28 and TRBJ2-2; possibly TRBD2 for D (7 bases). The TCR originated in a boy younger than two with focal cortical dysplasia and intractable seizures. The specimen comprised peripheral blood, sampled at surgery. CDR3 DNA: TGTGCCAGCAGTTTTGGGGGGGCCCAGAACACCGGGGAGCTGTTTTTT. Its translation: CASSFGGAQNTGELFF.